Described below is a single T cell receptor beta chain sequence and its context. Antigen unknown. Primers included in the PCR were 60 Vbeta and 13 Jbeta primers. Sequencing was performed with immunoSEQ multiplex PCR; in TCRdb, only in-frame clones are kept and a portion is missing. The sample consists of 150,000 or so clones, roughly 78% of them appearing once. The entry originates in a study of cytomegalovirus exposure and HLA in healthy donors. Study-level results: The classifier reportedly diagnosed cytomegalovirus status with high specificity and sensitivity.

Sample: PBMCs. This sequence originates from a woman between 40 and 55 years old in good health and CMV-seronegative.

The CDR3 nucleotides read TGCGCCAGCAGCTCGACAGGGAGTGAGACCCAGTACTTC. Its protein is CASSSTGSETQYF. The J gene is TRBJ2-5, the V gene TRBV5-1, with 7 positions matching TRBD1. The CDR3 spans 13 residues. Germline-derived CDR1 and CDR2 are SGHRS and YFSETQ. The trim removed 3 bases at V and 5 bases at J, leaving 4 bases unmatched.